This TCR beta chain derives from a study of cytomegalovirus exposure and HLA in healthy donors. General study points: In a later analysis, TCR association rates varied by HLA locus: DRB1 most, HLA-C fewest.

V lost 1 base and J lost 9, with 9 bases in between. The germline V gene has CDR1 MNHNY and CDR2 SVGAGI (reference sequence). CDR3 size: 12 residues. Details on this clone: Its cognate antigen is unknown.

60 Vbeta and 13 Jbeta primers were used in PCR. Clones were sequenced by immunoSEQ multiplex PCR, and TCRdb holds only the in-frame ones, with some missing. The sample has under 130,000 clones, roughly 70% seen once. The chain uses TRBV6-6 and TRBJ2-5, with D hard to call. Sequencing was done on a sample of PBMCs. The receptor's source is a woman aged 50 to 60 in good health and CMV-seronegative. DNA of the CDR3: TGTGCCAGCAGTTACTTCCCTGAGGCCCAGTACTTC. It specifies CASSYFPEAQYF.